Below are 11 T cell receptor beta chains sequenced from a single sample in a study of early T cells in non-severe SARS-CoV-2 infection. TCRdb passed the 5' RACE reads through MiXCR, listing each CDR3 protein once. The table has more than 90,000 distinct CDR3 sequences, approximately 11% seen once. Sequenced sample: whole blood. These receptors were obtained from an adult who was a healthcare worker with PCR-confirmed SARS-CoV-2 infection or an uninfected control (not recorded which).

This clonotype appeared many times. The CDR3 reads CASSPLPQAPYEQYF. The CDR3 DNA is TGTGCCAGCTCACCACTTCCACAGGCCCCCTACGAGCAGTACTTC. This rearrangement joins TRBV18 to TRBJ2-7; a possible D gene is TRBD1 (5 bases). The V end lost 1 base, the J end lost 2 bases, and 12 bases lay between the germline ends. Germline CDR1 is KGHSH and CDR2 is LQKENI. This CDR3 region has 15 residues.

A few counts support this clonotype. A single base separates this from a much larger clone, so it may be a read error. This sequence joins TRBV9 and TRBJ2-7; TRBD2 matches at 12 bases. Germline CDR1 and CDR2: SGDLS and YYNGEE. V lost 3 bases to trimming and J lost 3 bases; unmatched junction nucleotides: 1. The CDR3 has 14 residues. The DNA of the CDR3 is TGTGCCAGCAGCGCGACTAGCGGGGGCTACGAGCAGTACTTC. Its translation is CASSATSGGYEQYF.

This clonotype was counted only a few times. The chain employs TRBV27 and TRBJ2-7; 7 positions agree with TRBD1. In germline, CDR1 is MNHEY, CDR2 SMNVEV (reference sequence). This CDR3 has 15 amino acids. The junction had 7 bases not matched to a gene; V was cut back by 5 bases and J by 0 bases. The CDR3 protein is CASSTSRDSSYEQYF. CDR3 coding DNA: TGTGCCAGCAGTACCTCCCGGGACAGCTCCTACGAGCAGTACTTC.

V gene TRBV3-1 combines with J gene TRBJ2-1; D is unclear. CDR1 LGHDT and CDR2 YNNKEL come from the germline V gene (reference sequence). V dropped 1 base and J dropped 9 bases, with 7 bases sitting between them. The CDR3 runs to 12 residues. The CDR3 reads CASSQVLSEQFF. For the CDR3, the DNA is TGTGCCAGCAGCCAAGTGTTAAGTGAGCAGTTCTTC.

This clonotype was seen only a few times. The V call is TRBV10-3, the J call TRBJ2-7; possibly TRBD1 or TRBD2 for D (5 bases each). The V end was cut by 2 bases, the J end by 2 bases, with 7 bases between. CDR1 is ENHRY and CDR2 is SYGVKD in the germline V gene. The CDR3 length is 13 residues. CDR3 nucleotides: TGTGCCATCAGTGAGCGGGACGCCTACGAGCAGTACTTC. The encoded protein is CAISERDAYEQYF.

This chain uses TRBV7-9 with TRBJ1-5, with a possible D match to TRBD1 (5 bases). Trimming removed 4 bases at V and 12 bases at J, with 16 bases between. Looked up from germline, CDR1 is SEHNR and CDR2 is FQNEAQ (reference sequence). The CDR3 extends over 13 amino acids. The CDR3 reads CASSSLPGTLQHF. The CDR3 bases are TGTGCCAGCAGCTCCCTCCCCGGGACCCTCCAGCATTTT.

This clonotype was seen more than once but under ten times. In nucleotides, the CDR3 is TGTGCCAGCAGCCGGACGCTTCTACGGGACCACGGCACTGAAGCTTTCTTT. This gives the protein CASSRTLLRDHGTEAFF. The chain carries TRBV11-2 and TRBJ1-1, with D possibly matching TRBD1 (5 bases). CDR3 length: 17 residues. V dropped 5 bases and J dropped 4 bases, with 23 bases sitting between them. From germline, CDR1 is SGHAT and CDR2 FQNNGV.

The chain uses TRBV6-1 and TRBJ2-7; TRBD1 matches at 8 bases. CDR3 length: 19 residues. From germline, CDR1 is MNHNS and CDR2 SASEGT. J gave up 3 bases and V 2 bases, and 18 bases lay outside the gene matches. This CDR3 is CASSERSTRAGGRYYEQYF. In nucleotides, the CDR3 is TGTGCCAGCAGTGAACGATCCACCCGAGCAGGGGGCCGGTACTACGAGCAGTACTTC.

This clonotype was recorded at least ten times. The V call is TRBV10-3, the J call TRBJ2-7; 8 positions agree with TRBD2. The CDR3 contains 15 residues. V lost 10 bases to trimming and J lost 1 base; unmatched junction nucleotides: 12. Germline V CDR1 and CDR2: ENHRY, SYGVKD. The CDR3 DNA sequence: TGTGCCACCTCCGGCCGGGGGGGCATTTCCTACGAGCAGTACTTC. Encoded protein: CATSGRGGISYEQYF.

V gene TRBV27 combines with J gene TRBJ2-4; tentative D call: TRBD1 (6 bases). The CDR3 is made up of 12 amino acids. With 3 bases removed from V and 7 bases from J, the gap between germline ends came to 7 bases. Germline lookup yields CDR1 MNHEY and CDR2 SMNVEV (reference sequence). CDR3 residues: CASSFDRNIQYF. Here the CDR3 DNA reads TGTGCCAGCAGTTTTGACAGGAACATTCAGTACTTC.

This clonotype was counted only a few times. V usage is TRBV27 and J usage is TRBJ1-5, with D hard to call. Trimming shortened V by 3 bases and J by 4 bases, and 7 bases separated the two germline ends. Germline CDR1 reads MNHEY; CDR2 reads SMNVEV (reference sequence). The CDR3 covers 13 residues. For the CDR3, the DNA is TGTGCCAGCAGTTTTAGGTCGAATCAGCCCCAGCATTTT. The encoded protein is CASSFRSNQPQHF.